The clone carrying this T cell receptor (beta chain) was seen a handful of times. Its antigen remains unknown. The sample belongs to a study of T-cell memory formation after mild COVID-19. Background on the study: Largely donor-specific sequence clusters came from a couple of donors. Study observations and caveats: Pre-infection memory held some responding clones, suggesting pre-existing cross-reactive T cells responded. Day 15 to 85 contracting clones showed balanced CD4/CD8; later expanders leaned CD4+.

TCR alpha and TCR beta cDNA libraries carrying sample barcodes and UMIs were produced by 5'RACE using constant-segment primers. Using its own MiXCR run on the 5' RACE reads, TCRdb lists one record per CDR3 protein. The sample holds fewer than 400,000 distinct CDR3 sequences, approximately 12% seen once. The CDR3 has 12 residues. V lost 4 bases, J lost 4 bases, and 2 bases lay in between. Germline V gives CDR1 LNHDA, CDR2 SQIVND (reference sequence). This receptor was identified in a man aged 18 to 29 who had mild COVID-19 (a few samples of this study predate the infection). Cell type and time point are not known. The specimen was PBMCs or a T cell subset sorted from them (not recorded which). The V call is TRBV19, the J call TRBJ1-6; no definite D call. CDR3 nucleotide sequence: TGTGCCAGTAGTAGATATAATTCACCCCTCCACTTT. It specifies CASSRYNSPLHF.